This passage covers 25 T cell receptor beta chains from one sample sequenced in a study of chemoradiotherapy in HPV16-positive cancers. Some clones are missing from TCRdb's copy, which holds only in-frame ones; the method was immunoSEQ multiplex PCR. The table records about 67,000 clones, 88% of them present only once. The sample was blood, taken from a patient who underwent chemoradiotherapy. The receptors come from a human donor with HPV-associated anogenital cancer.

V usage is TRBV27 and J usage is TRBJ2-7; 7 bases agree with TRBD2. Germline CDR1 reads MNHEY; CDR2 reads SMNVEV (reference sequence). The CDR3 is made up of 15 amino acids. The V segment lost 5 bases and the J segment 4 bases; nucleotides outside the gene matches: 11. This chain's CDR3 is CASSGGSGILYEQYF. The CDR3, as DNA: TGTGCCAGCAGTGGAGGAAGCGGGATTCTATACGAGCAGTACTTC.

This clone showed up just once. The chain links TRBV27 to TRBJ1-3; D uncertain. The CDR3 covers 14 residues. V was shortened by 2 bases and J by 0 bases, with 5 bases between the two germline ends. Per the germline V gene, CDR1 is MNHEY and CDR2 is SMNVEV (reference sequence). The CDR3 nucleotides read TGTGCCAGCAGTTTAACAGACTCTGGAAACACCATATATTTT. Its translation: CASSLTDSGNTIYF.

This clone appeared once. The chain combines TRBV5-5 with TRBJ2-7; 10 nucleotides line up with TRBD2. The CDR3 has 17 residues. Unmatched junction bases numbered 8, after V lost 2 bases and J lost 0 bases. CDR1 and CDR2 (germline): SGHKS, YYEKEE (reference sequence). The CDR3: CASSFGIAGGFSYEQYF. In DNA form, the CDR3 reads TGTGCCAGCAGCTTCGGTATAGCGGGAGGCTTCTCCTACGAGCAGTACTTC.

The CDR3 DNA is TGTGCCACCAGCCCCCGGACCCTACGGGGCCGATCCTACAATGAGCAGTTCTTC. Its protein product is CATSPRTLRGRSYNEQFF. The rearrangement uses TRBV15 and TRBJ2-1; possibly TRBD1 or TRBD2 for D (5 bases each). CDR1 is LNHNV and CDR2 is YYDKDF in the germline V gene (reference sequence). The CDR3 totals 18 residues. Deletions cut 5 bases from V and 1 base from J, with 21 bases between.

This chain joins TRBV18 and TRBJ2-5; D ambiguous. CDR1 is KGHSH, CDR2 LQKENI, per germline. The CDR3 is made up of 11 amino acids. With 5 bases removed from V and 2 bases from J, the gap between germline ends came to 3 bases. CDR3 amino acids: CASSTQETQYF. The CDR3 coding sequence is TGTGCCAGCTCAACTCAAGAGACCCAGTACTTC.

DNA for the CDR3: TGCGCCAGCAGCCAAGATGGGGACACTGAAGCTTTCTTT. Residues: CASSQDGDTEAFF. The rearrangement joins TRBV4-1 to TRBJ1-1; no definite D call. CDR1 MGHRA and CDR2 YSYEKL come from the germline V gene. V was trimmed by 0 bases and J by 3 bases, leaving 5 bases between them. This CDR3 contains 13 residues.

This clone showed up just a few times. The chain combines TRBV13 with TRBJ1-4; 8 bases line up with TRBD1. Germline V gene data show CDR1 as PRHDT and CDR2 as FYEKMQ (reference sequence). Losses at the gene ends were 3 bases for V and 4 bases for J; bases not matched to a gene: 4. The CDR3 consists of 15 residues. The chain's CDR3 is CASSLGTGFNEKLFF. The CDR3 bases are TGTGCCAGCAGCTTGGGGACAGGCTTTAATGAAAAACTGTTTTTT. The whole variable domain, remainder taken from reference TRBV13 and TRBJ1-4, is AAGVIQSPRHLIKEKRETATLKCYPIPRHDTVYWYQQGPGQDPQFLISFYEKMQSDKGSIPDRFSAQQFSDYHSELNMSSLELGDSALYFCASSLGTGFNEKLFFGSGTQLSVL.

The chain uses TRBV12-5 and TRBJ2-3, with a tentative D call TRBD2 (5 bases). Trimming cost V 0 bases and J 0 bases, with 16 bases left between them. The CDR3 extends over 18 amino acids. Per the germline V gene, CDR1 is LGHNT and CDR2 is FRNRAP. In nucleotides, the CDR3 is TGTGCTAGTGGTTTGGTACTAACTAGAGAGTCTAGCACAGATACGCAGTATTTT. This codes for CASGLVLTRESSTDTQYF.

The chain employs TRBV6-5 and TRBJ1-2; 12 bases line up with TRBD1. The CDR3 totals 16 residues. The germline V gene encodes CDR1 MNHEY and CDR2 SVGAGI. J gave up 2 bases and V 2 bases, and 3 bases lay outside the gene matches. CDR3 residues: CASSYRGQGANYGYTF. The CDR3 bases are TGTGCCAGCAGTTACCGGGGACAGGGGGCGAACTATGGCTACACCTTC.

CDR3 residues: CASRASGPSYNEQFF. The DNA of the CDR3 is TGTGCCAGCAGGGCTAGCGGACCCTCCTACAATGAGCAGTTCTTC. V is TRBV6-1 and J is TRBJ2-1, with 7 bases lining up with TRBD2. The CDR3 spans 15 residues. Germline CDR1 MNHNS, CDR2 SASEGT. The ends lost 6 bases at V and 0 bases at J; junction bases unmatched: 5.

The rearrangement uses TRBV12-5 and TRBJ2-2, with 10 bases fitting TRBD2. The germline CDR1 and CDR2 sequences are LGHNT and FRNRAP. The CDR3 is 16 residues long. Losses at the gene ends were 2 bases for V and 4 bases for J; bases not matched to a gene: 4. The CDR3 loop reads CASGLTGTSVTGELFF. In DNA form, the CDR3 reads TGTGCTAGTGGTTTGACCGGGACTAGCGTCACCGGGGAGCTGTTTTTT. The complete variable domain, with remaining parts taken from reference TRBV12-5 and TRBJ2-2, reads DARVTQTPRHKVTEMGQEVTMRCQPILGHNTVFWYRQTMMQGLELLAYFRNRAPLDDSGMPKDRFSAEMPDATLATLKIQPSEPRDSAVYFCASGLTGTSVTGELFFGEGSRLTVL.

This sequence joins TRBV29-1 and TRBJ1-5; possible D gene TRBD1, 6 bases. The CDR3 consists of 13 residues. V lost 6 bases and J lost 2, with 11 bases in between. The germline gives CDR1 SQVTM, CDR2 ANQGSEA. The DNA of the CDR3 is TGCAGCGTGGACCCAGGGGGCAATCAGCCCCAGCATTTT. Amino acids: CSVDPGGNQPQHF.

The chain employs TRBV5-1 and TRBJ2-5; D call uncertain. This CDR3 has 15 residues. From germline, CDR1 is SGHRS and CDR2 YFSETQ. V gave up 4 bases and J gave up 1 base, with 14 bases separating them. CDR3 DNA: TGCGCCAGCAGCCCCACTCCGAGCGCCCAAGAGACCCAGTACTTC. This codes for CASSPTPSAQETQYF.

The chain joins TRBV5-4 to TRBJ2-7; TRBD2 aligns across 9 bases. After removal of 2 bases from V and 2 bases from J, the junction contained 5 bases not matched to a gene. CDR1 is SGHNT, CDR2 YYREEE, per germline (reference sequence). The CDR3 covers 15 residues. The CDR3 DNA sequence: TGTGCCAGCAGCTTCGGCCTAGCGGGACCCTACGAGCAGTACTTC. This codes for CASSFGLAGPYEQYF.

This chain links TRBV6-5 with TRBJ1-3, with D uncertain. Between the trimmed V and J ends, which lost 6 bases and 0 bases, there was a span of 6 bases. This CDR3 spans 13 amino acids. Germline assignment: CDR1 MNHEY and CDR2 SVGAGI. The CDR3 spells CASSSFSGNTIYF. The CDR3 DNA follows: TGTGCCAGCAGCAGTTTCTCTGGAAACACCATATATTTT.

The chain carries TRBV10-3 and TRBJ2-7; D possibly corresponds to TRBD1 (5 bases). Trimming stripped 6 bases from V and 2 bases from J, with 5 bases between. This CDR3 spans 11 amino acids. Germline CDR1 ENHRY, CDR2 SYGVKD. The CDR3 is CAISRAYEQYF. The CDR3 nucleotides are TGTGCCATCAGCAGGGCCTACGAGCAGTACTTC.

The chain uses TRBV4-2 and TRBJ1-4; no clear D gene. CDR1 is LGHNA and CDR2 is YNFKEQ in the germline V gene. This CDR3 contains 18 residues. Between the trimmed V and J ends, which lost 0 bases and 0 bases, there was a span of 14 bases. CDR3 sequence reads: CASSQEVGSQATNEKLFF. DNA of the CDR3: TGTGCCAGCAGCCAAGAGGTTGGCTCACAAGCAACTAATGAAAAACTGTTTTTT.

The genes are TRBV27 and TRBJ1-1, with D possibly matching TRBD1 (5 bases). Trimming stripped 7 bases from V and 1 base from J, with 19 bases between. Germline assignment: CDR1 MNHEY and CDR2 SMNVEV (reference sequence). The CDR3 covers 16 residues. CDR3 amino acids: CASMRGWAGRNTEAFF. CDR3 DNA sequence: TGTGCCAGCATGCGAGGGTGGGCAGGGAGGAACACTGAAGCTTTCTTT.

The chain has TRBV4-1 and TRBJ1-1; D gene uncertain. The CDR3 has 13 amino acids. CDR1 and CDR2 (germline): MGHRA, YSYEKL. The V and J ends lost 3 bases and 7 bases respectively, with 12 bases between them. CDR3 amino acids: CASSQERRDEAFF. In nucleotides, the CDR3 is TGCGCCAGCAGCCAGGAACGGAGGGATGAAGCTTTCTTT.

The V and J genes are TRBV30 and TRBJ2-1; D perhaps matches TRBD1 (6 bases). Germline V gene sequence: CDR1 GTSNPN, CDR2 SVGIG (reference sequence). V lost 2 bases to trimming and J lost 5 bases, with 7 bases between them. This CDR3 is 12 amino acids long. CDR3 sequence (DNA): TGTGCCTGGAGTAGGACAGACAATGAGCAGTTCTTC. Translated: CAWSRTDNEQFF.

CDR3 region: CASSQGPWNTEAFF. The CDR3 DNA reads TGCGCCAGCAGCCAAGGGCCGTGGAACACTGAAGCTTTCTTT. V and J are TRBV4-1 and TRBJ1-1, with D unresolved. V lost 1 base, J lost 1 base, and 7 bases lay in between. Germline V gene data show CDR1 as MGHRA and CDR2 as YSYEKL. The CDR3 extends over 14 amino acids.

This clone appeared once. This chain uses TRBV5-6 with TRBJ2-5, with TRBD1 matching over 8 bases. The CDR3 contains 14 residues. Looked up from germline, CDR1 is SGHDT and CDR2 is YYEEEE. V lost 5 bases, J lost 2 bases, and 5 bases stayed unmatched. Here the CDR3 DNA reads TGTGCCAGCAGTTGGGACAGGACACAAGAGACCCAGTACTTC. It encodes CASSWDRTQETQYF.

The chain couples TRBV19 to TRBJ1-1, with 9 bases matching TRBD1. The CDR3 extends over 13 amino acids. Per the germline V gene, CDR1 is LNHDA and CDR2 is SQIVND (reference sequence). The junction had 3 bases not matched to a gene; V was cut back by 4 bases and J by 6 bases. The CDR3 region has the DNA TGTGCCAGTAGTAACACAGGGGGCTCTGAAGCTTTCTTT. Protein sequence: CASSNTGGSEAFF. Looking up the rest from reference TRBV19 and TRBJ1-1 gives the full variable domain: DGGITQSPKYLFRKEGQNVTLSCEQNLNHDAMYWYRQDPGQGLRLIYYSQIVNDFQKGDIAEGYSVSREKKESFPLTVTSAQKNPTAFYLCASSNTGGSEAFFGQGTRLTVV.

This chain connects TRBV4-2 to TRBJ1-5; D is perhaps TRBD1 (5 bases). Germline lookup yields CDR1 LGHNA and CDR2 YNFKEQ. The CDR3 extends over 14 amino acids. Deletions cut 1 base from V and 3 bases from J, with 7 bases between. CDR3 nucleotide sequence: TGTGCCAGCAGCCAAGGGGGGTTCAATCAGCCCCAGCATTTT. Translating gives CASSQGGFNQPQHF.

The chain links TRBV11-2 to TRBJ2-7, with D unresolved. CDR1 and CDR2 (germline): SGHAT, FQNNGV. The CDR3 spans 13 residues. The V and J ends lost 1 base and 0 bases respectively, with 4 bases between them. The CDR3 sequence: CASSLGGSYEQYF. The CDR3 region has the DNA TGTGCCAGCAGCTTAGGAGGCTCCTACGAGCAGTACTTC. Based on the CDR3 plus reference TRBV11-2 and TRBJ2-7, the full variable domain is EAGVAQSPRYKIIEKRQSVAFWCNPISGHATLYWYQQILGQGPKLLIQFQNNGVVDDSQLPKDRFSAERLKGVDSTLKIQPAKLEDSAVYLCASSLGGSYEQYFGPGTRLTVT.